Sequencing of this T cell receptor beta chain was carried out in a study of blood T cell repertoires in COVID-19. Produced via immunoSEQ multiplex PCR; TCRdb's table is partial and in-frame only. The sample consists of 150,000 or so clones, roughly 90% of them appearing once. Sequenced input: peripheral blood. This TCR was recovered from a man in his 60s with active or convalescent COVID-19.

This CDR3 reads CSTRDSYDTEAFF. DNA for the CDR3: TGCAGCACCCGGGACAGTTATGACACTGAAGCTTTCTTT. The gene calls are TRBV29-1 and TRBJ1-1; TRBD1 matches at 7 bases. J was trimmed by 3 bases and V by 8 bases; bases with no gene match: 9. CDR3 length: 13 amino acids. From germline, CDR1 is SQVTM and CDR2 ANQGSEA.